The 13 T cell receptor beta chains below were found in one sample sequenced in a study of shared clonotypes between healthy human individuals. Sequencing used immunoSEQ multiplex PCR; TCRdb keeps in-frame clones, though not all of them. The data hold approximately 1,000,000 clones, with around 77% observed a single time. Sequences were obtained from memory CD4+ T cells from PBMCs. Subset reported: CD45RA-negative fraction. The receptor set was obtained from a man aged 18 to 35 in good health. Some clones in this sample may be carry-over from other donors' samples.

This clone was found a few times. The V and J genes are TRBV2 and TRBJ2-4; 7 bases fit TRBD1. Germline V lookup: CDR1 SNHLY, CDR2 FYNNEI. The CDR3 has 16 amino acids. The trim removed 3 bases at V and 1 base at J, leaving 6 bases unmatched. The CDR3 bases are TGTGCCAGCAGTGATCCAGACAGGGCGGCCAAAAACATTCAGTACTTC. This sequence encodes CASSDPDRAAKNIQYF.

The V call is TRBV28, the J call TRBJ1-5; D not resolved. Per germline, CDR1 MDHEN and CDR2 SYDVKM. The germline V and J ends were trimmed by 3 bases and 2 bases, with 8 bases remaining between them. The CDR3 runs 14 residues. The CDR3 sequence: CASSFRIGNQPQHF. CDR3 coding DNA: TGTGCCAGCAGTTTTCGGATCGGCAATCAGCCCCAGCATTTT. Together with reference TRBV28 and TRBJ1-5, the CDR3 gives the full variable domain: DVKVTQSSRYLVKRTGEKVFLECVQDMDHENMFWYRQDPGLGLRLIYFSYDVKMKEKGDIPEGYSVSREKKERFSLILESASTNQTSMYLCASSFRIGNQPQHFGDGTRLSIL.

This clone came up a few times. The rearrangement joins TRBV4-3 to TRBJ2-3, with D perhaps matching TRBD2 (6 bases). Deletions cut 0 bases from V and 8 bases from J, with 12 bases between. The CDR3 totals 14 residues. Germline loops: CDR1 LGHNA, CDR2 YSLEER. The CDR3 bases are TGCGCCAGCAGCCAAGAGCCTCGGAGGGGTACGCAGTATTTT. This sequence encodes CASSQEPRRGTQYF.

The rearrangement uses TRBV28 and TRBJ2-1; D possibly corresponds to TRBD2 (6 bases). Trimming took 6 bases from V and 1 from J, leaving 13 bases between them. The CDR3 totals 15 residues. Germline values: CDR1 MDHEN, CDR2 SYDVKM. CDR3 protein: CASSLGGTSYNEQFF. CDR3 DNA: TGTGCCAGCAGCCTAGGAGGGACTTCCTACAATGAGCAGTTCTTC.

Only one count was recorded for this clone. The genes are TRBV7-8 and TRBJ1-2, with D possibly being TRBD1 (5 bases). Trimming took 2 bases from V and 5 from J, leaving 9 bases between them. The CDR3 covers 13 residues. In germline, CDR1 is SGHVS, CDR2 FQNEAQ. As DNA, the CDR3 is TGTGCCAGCAGCTTACAGGGTCGGTATGGCTACACCTTC. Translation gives CASSLQGRYGYTF.

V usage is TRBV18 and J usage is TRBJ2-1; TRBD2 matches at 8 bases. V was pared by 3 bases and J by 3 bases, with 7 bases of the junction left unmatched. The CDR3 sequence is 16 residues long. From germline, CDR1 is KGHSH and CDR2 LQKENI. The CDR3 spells CASSPSSGSHYNEQFF. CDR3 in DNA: TGTGCCAGCTCACCCTCGAGCGGGAGCCACTACAATGAGCAGTTCTTC.

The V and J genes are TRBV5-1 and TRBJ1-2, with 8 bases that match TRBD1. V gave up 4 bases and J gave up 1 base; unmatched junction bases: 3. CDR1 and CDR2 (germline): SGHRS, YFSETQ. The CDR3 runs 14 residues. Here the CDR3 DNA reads TGCGCCAGCAGCAGGGGACAGGATAACTATGGCTACACCTTC. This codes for CASSRGQDNYGYTF. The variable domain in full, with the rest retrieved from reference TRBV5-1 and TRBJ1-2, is KAGVTQTPRYLIKTRGQQVTLSCSPISGHRSVSWYQQTPGQGLQFLFEYFSETQRNKGNFPGRFSGRQFSNSRSEMNVSTLELGDSALYLCASSRGQDNYGYTFGSGTRLTVV.

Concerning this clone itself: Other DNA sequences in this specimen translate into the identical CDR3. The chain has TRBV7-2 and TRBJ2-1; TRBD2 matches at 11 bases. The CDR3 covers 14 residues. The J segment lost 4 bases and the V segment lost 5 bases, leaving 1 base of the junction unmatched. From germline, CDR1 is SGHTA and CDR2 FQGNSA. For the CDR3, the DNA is TGTGCCAGCAGCGGACTAGCGGGTTACAATGAGCAGTTCTTC. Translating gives CASSGLAGYNEQFF.

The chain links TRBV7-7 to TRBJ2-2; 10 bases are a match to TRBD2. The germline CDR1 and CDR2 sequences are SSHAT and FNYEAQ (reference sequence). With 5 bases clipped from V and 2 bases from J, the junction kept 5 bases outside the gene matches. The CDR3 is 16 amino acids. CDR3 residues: CASSQRTSGNTGELFF. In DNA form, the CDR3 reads TGTGCCAGCAGCCAAAGGACTAGCGGAAACACCGGGGAGCTGTTTTTT.

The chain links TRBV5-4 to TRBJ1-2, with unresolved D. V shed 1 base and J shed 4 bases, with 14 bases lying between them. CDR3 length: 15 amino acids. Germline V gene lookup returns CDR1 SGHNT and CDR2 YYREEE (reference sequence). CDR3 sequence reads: CASSLKSGNFYGYTF. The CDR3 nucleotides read TGTGCCAGCAGCTTGAAATCAGGAAACTTCTATGGCTACACCTTC.

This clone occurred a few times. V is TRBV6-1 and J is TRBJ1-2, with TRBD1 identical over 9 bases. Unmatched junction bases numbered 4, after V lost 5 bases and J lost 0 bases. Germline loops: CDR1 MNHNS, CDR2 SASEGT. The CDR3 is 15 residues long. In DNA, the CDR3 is TGTGCCAGCAGTTTAACAGGGGGCCCTAACTATGGCTACACCTTC. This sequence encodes CASSLTGGPNYGYTF.

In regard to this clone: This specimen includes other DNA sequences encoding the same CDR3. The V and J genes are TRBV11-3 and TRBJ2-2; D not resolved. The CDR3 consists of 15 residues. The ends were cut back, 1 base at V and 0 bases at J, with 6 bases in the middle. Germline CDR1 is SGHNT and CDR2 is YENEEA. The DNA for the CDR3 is TGTGCCAGCAGCTTAGGCTGGCCGAACACCGGGGAGCTGTTTTTT. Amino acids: CASSLGWPNTGELFF.

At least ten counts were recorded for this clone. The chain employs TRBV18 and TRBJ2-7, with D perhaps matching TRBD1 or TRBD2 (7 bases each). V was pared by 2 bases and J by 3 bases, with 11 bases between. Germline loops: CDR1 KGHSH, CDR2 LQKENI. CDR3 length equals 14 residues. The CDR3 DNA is TGTGCCAGCTCACCAGCAGGGGGGGACTACGAGCAGTACTTC. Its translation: CASSPAGGDYEQYF.